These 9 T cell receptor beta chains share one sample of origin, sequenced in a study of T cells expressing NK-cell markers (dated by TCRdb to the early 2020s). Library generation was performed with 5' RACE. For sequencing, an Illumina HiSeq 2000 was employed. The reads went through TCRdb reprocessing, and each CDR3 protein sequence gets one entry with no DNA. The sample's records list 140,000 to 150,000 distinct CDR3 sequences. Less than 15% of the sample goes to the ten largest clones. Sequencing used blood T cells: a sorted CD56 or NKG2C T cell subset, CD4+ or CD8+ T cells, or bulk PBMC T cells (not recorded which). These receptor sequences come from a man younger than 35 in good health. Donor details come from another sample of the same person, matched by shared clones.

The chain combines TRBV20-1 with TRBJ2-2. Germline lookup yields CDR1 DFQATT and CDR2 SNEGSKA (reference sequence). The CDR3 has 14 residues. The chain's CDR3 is CSARDIENTGELFF.

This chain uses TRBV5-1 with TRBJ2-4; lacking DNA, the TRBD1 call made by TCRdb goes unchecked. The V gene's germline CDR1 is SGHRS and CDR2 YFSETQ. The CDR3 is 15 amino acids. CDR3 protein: CASRPGTHPKNIQYF. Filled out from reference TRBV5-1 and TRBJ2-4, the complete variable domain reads KAGVTQTPRYLIKTRGQQVTLSCSPISGHRSVSWYQQTPGQGLQFLFEYFSETQRNKGNFPGRFSGRQFSNSRSEMNVSTLELGDSALYLCASRPGTHPKNIQYFGAGTRLSVL.

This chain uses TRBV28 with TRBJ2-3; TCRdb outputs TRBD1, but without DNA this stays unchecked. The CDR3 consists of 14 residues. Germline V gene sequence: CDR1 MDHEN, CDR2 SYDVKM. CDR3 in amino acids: CASSGTGGTDTQYF.

The CDR3 region is CASSPQAGTSITGELFF. V gene TRBV14 combines with J gene TRBJ2-2; TCRdb calls TRBD2, which cannot be checked without DNA. CDR3 length equals 17 residues. In germline, CDR1 is SGHDN, CDR2 FVKESK.

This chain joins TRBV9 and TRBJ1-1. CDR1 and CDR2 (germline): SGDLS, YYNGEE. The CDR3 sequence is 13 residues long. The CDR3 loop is CASSVWGGTEAFF.

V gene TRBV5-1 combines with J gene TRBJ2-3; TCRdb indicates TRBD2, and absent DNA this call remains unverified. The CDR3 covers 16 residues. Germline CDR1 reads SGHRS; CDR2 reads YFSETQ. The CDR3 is CASSSGRSGPTDTQYF.

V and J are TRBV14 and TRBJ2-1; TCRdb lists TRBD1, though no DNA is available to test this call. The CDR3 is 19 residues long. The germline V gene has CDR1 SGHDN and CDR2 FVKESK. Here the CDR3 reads CASSQDRTRIMTSYNEQFF.

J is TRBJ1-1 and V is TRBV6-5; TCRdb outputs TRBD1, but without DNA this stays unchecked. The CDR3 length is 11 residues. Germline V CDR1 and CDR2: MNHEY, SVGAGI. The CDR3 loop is CASVAGFEAFF.

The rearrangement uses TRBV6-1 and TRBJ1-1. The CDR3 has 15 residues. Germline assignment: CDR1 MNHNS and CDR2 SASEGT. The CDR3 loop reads CASSRQGFMNTEAFF.